This T cell receptor (beta chain) derives from a study of T cells in Graves' hyperthyroidism and ophthalmopathy. TCR beta CDR3 regions were amplified from RNA transcripts. HTBI primers drove first-round RT-PCR of the TCR CDR3. TCRdb reanalysed the multiplex PCR reads using MiXCR and keeps one entry per CDR3 protein. Of over 500,000 distinct CDR3 sequences in the sample, over 15% are singletons; the top ten hold 15% to 20%. CDR1 MDHEN and CDR2 SYDVKM come from the germline V gene. This CDR3 has 17 amino acids. J was trimmed by 6 bases and V by 5 bases; bases with no gene match: 11. The sequenced sample was blood. The receptor's source is a woman aged 18-29 years with Graves' ophthalmopathy. The chain uses TRBV28 and TRBJ2-1, with 12 nucleotides matching TRBD1. DNA of the CDR3: TGTGCCAGCAGTGATTTGCAGGGACAGGGGGCGCGCAATGAGCAGTTCTTC. Translation: CASSDLQGQGARNEQFF.